The entry below describes one T cell receptor beta chain. It lacks a known antigen. Base qualities are not provided; no much larger clone lies one nucleotide away. Whole blood was collected in K2EDTA tubes by collaborating institutions according to the institutions' own protocols. For TCRbeta analysis, collaborator samples were shipped as frozen whole blood, as isolated PBMCs, or as DNA extracted from either sample type. TCRbeta CDR3 regions were amplified from genomic DNA using the immunoSEQ Assay, a bias-controlled multiplex PCR. From the authors' description of their analysis: The number of nucleated cells in each sample was estimated by amplification of reference gene primers within the assay. To quantify the absolute abundance of each unique TCRbeta CDR3 rearrangement, sequence reads were collapsed and filtered. Productive Simpson clonality was computed per sample as the square root of Simpson's diversity index over productive rearrangements. The table was pulled from immuneACCESS by TCRdb, which kept in-frame rearrangements only. Such tables lose some clones; where checked, under half of the loss comes from unresolved V genes, and the rest has no known cause. V and J calls and clone size are those listed in that table; D and trimming were worked out from the DNA. Here the sample has about 270,000 clones; roughly 87% occur a single time. Together, the top ten hold less than 15% of the sample.

This specimen comes from a study of blood T cell repertoires in COVID-19 (TCRdb year 2020). About the study as a whole: Collaborator samples came from the United States, Italy and Spain and covered acute and convalescent phases of COVID-19. Samples came from the ongoing ImmuneRACE study (first 160 participants) plus 1,254 subjects from 6 global collaborators. Subjects who had been exposed to COVID-19, were actively infected with it, or had recovered from it provided the deeply sampled blood TCRbeta repertoires that made up the dataset. A freely available public database, intended as a resource for researchers studying the immune response to SARS-CoV-2, is where the repertoires were released. HLA class I and class II types, where available, came from metadata supplied by the sample provider rather than from assay-based typing. Nearly every sample came with metadata listing a de-identified subject ID, COVID-19 status, age in years and sex. The material from the prospective study consisted of cDNA or gDNA derived from T cells, B-cell-depleted T cells, or PBMCs. What the authors observed across the whole study: How much clinical and demographic metadata was included differed by source and by participant, and the metadata was provided uncurated.

The cysteine opens and the phenylalanine closes a CDR3 of 15 amino acids. The kept DNA is CDR3 alone, 45 bases in frame from the first base. CDR1 and CDR2 are drawn from the germline V gene (reference sequence): LNHDA, SQIVND. Trimming takes 5 bases off V and 3 bases off J; junction bases not matched to a gene: 4. The sequence is built from TRBV19 and TRBJ2-1; the junction holds 10 bases that match TRBD2. The sequenced sample consisted of peripheral blood. The receptor's source is a human donor in a cohort sampled during active COVID-19. The DNA sequence is given as TGTGCCAGTAGTGAACGGACTAGCGGCTACAATGAGCAGTTCTTC. This is translated as CASSERTSGYNEQFF.